This TCR beta chain was recovered during a study of control samples from healthy donors and cancer patients. Measured with immunoSEQ multiplex PCR; TCRdb has only the in-frame clones, and not every one. The sample records more than 85,000 clones, 90% being singletons. The CDR3 has 16 amino acids. From germline, CDR1 is KGHSH and CDR2 LQKENI. The trim removed 1 base at V and 7 bases at J, leaving 8 bases unmatched. V usage is TRBV18 and J usage is TRBJ2-1; 9 positions match TRBD2. This receptor was taken from a human donor in good health. The donor label of this sample is uncertain. The sequenced sample was blood. CDR3 coding DNA: TGTGCCAGCTCACCACTCTCTAGCGGGGTGGGGAATGAGCAGTTCTTC. It codes for CASSPLSSGVGNEQFF.